These 20 T cell receptor beta chains share one sample of origin, sequenced in a study of identical twins. TCRdb re-called the 5' RACE reads with MiXCR, one entry per CDR3 protein. The repertoire consists of 690,000 or so distinct CDR3 sequences, with around 6% occurring once and the leading ten covering roughly 2%. Sequencing input: naive T cells sorted from blood. Every receptor here comes from a man aged 18 to 29 in good health.

The chain links TRBV5-1 to TRBJ2-3; TRBD1 matches 7 bases. CDR1 SGHRS and CDR2 YFSETQ come from the germline V gene. The CDR3 covers 14 residues. Trimming removed 2 bases from V and 4 bases from J; junction bases left unmatched: 4. CDR3 DNA sequence: TGCGCCAGCAGCTTCACGACAGGGCCAGATACGCAGTATTTT. Translation gives CASSFTTGPDTQYF.

Ten or more counts support this clonotype. The chain employs TRBV6-5 and TRBJ2-3, with TRBD2 identical over 9 bases. The CDR3 runs 16 residues. Per germline, CDR1 MNHEY and CDR2 SVGAGI. V was clipped by 1 base and J by 1 base; unmatched bases: 3. The CDR3 loop is CASSYYAGGGTDTQYF. In DNA, the CDR3 is TGTGCCAGCAGTTACTATGCGGGAGGGGGCACAGATACGCAGTATTTT.

CDR3 residues: CASSPNGRSSYEQYF. In DNA form, the CDR3 reads TGTGCCAGCTCACCCAACGGGAGGAGCTCCTACGAGCAGTACTTC. The V gene is TRBV18, the J gene TRBJ2-7, with TRBD2 matching over 7 bases. Germline V gene data show CDR1 as KGHSH and CDR2 as LQKENI. The CDR3 loop spans 15 amino acids. The trim removed 3 bases at V and 0 bases at J, leaving 5 bases unmatched.

This clonotype was seen only a few times. The chain couples TRBV29-1 to TRBJ2-7; D is possibly TRBD2 (5 bases). V was clipped by 4 bases and J by 4 bases, with 11 bases between them. The CDR3 consists of 12 residues. Germline V gene lookup returns CDR1 SQVTM and CDR2 ANQGSEA. The CDR3 loop reads CSVAARGYEQYF. In nucleotides, the CDR3 is TGCAGCGTTGCGGCACGGGGATACGAGCAGTACTTC.

The V call is TRBV12-3 or TRBV12-4, the J call TRBJ1-1; 7 bases align to TRBD1. Germline trimming cut 6 bases from V and 5 bases from J; bases unmatched to any gene: 6. The CDR3 sequence is 13 residues long. The CDR3 spells CASSRGGETEAFF. CDR3 DNA: TGTGCCAGCAGCAGGGGGGGTGAAACTGAAGCTTTCTTT.

The rearrangement uses TRBV11-2 and TRBJ1-2, with unresolved D. CDR3 length: 15 amino acids. Germline V gene sequence: CDR1 SGHAT, CDR2 FQNNGV. The V end was cut by 0 bases, the J end by 4 bases, with 12 bases between. Written as DNA, the CDR3 is TGTGCCAGCAGCTTAGATCTGTTCGCACCCTATGGCTACACCTTC. Its protein product is CASSLDLFAPYGYTF.

This clonotype was seen only a few times. The chain has TRBV28 and TRBJ2-1; TRBD2 matches at 8 bases. CDR1 MDHEN and CDR2 SYDVKM come from the germline V gene. V dropped 6 bases and J dropped 14; count of bases not matched to a gene: 12. This CDR3 is 13 amino acids long. The CDR3 DNA sequence: TGTGCCAGCAGGGTAGCGGGGTTAACCTGGGAGTTCTTC. Protein product: CASRVAGLTWEFF.

This clonotype has at least ten counts. One end of the junction fails to match germline, which may point to a read error. The CDR3 DNA is TGCAGTGCTCGCCCAGCCTATAATGAGCAGTTCTTC. Translating gives CSARPAYNEQFF. The V and J genes are TRBV20-1 and TRBJ2-1; D ambiguous. This CDR3 is built from 12 residues. Germline V gene sequence: CDR1 DFQATT, CDR2 SNEGSKA (reference sequence).

The table lists this clonotype with many counts. The chain recombines TRBV10-3 with TRBJ1-1; D gene unclear. Germline V CDR1 and CDR2: ENHRY, SYGVKD. Trimming removed 1 base from V and 3 bases from J, with 6 bases in between. The CDR3 sequence is 13 residues long. As DNA, the CDR3 is TGTGCCATCAGTGAGTACGGCGACACTGAAGCTTTCTTT. Protein product: CAISEYGDTEAFF.

The chain uses TRBV24-1 and TRBJ2-2; D not certain. Trimming stripped 4 bases from V and 4 bases from J, with 15 bases between. Per the germline V gene, CDR1 is KGHDR and CDR2 is SFDVKD. The CDR3 is made up of 16 amino acids. DNA for the CDR3: TGTGCCACCAGTGACCCCGGGTTACTGGGCACCGGGGAGCTGTTTTTT. Protein product: CATSDPGLLGTGELFF.

This clonotype was picked up many times. The chain employs TRBV12-3 or TRBV12-4 and TRBJ2-5; D might be TRBD1 (5 bases). The CDR3 contains 11 residues. Trimming took 4 bases from V and 10 from J, leaving 10 bases between them. The CDR3 DNA sequence: TGTGCCAGCAGTTCTCAGGGTGGCCAGTACTTC. It yields the protein CASSSQGGQYF.

This clonotype came up many times. This chain joins TRBV6-5 and TRBJ2-7; 9 positions match TRBD1. This CDR3 contains 15 residues. Per the germline V gene, CDR1 is MNHEY and CDR2 is SVGAGI. Germline trimming cut 4 bases from V and 5 bases from J; bases unmatched to any gene: 9. The CDR3 sequence: CASSSTGGNRHEQYV. DNA for the CDR3: TGTGCCAGCAGTTCGACAGGGGGAAATCGGCACGAGCAGTACGTC.

This clonotype appeared many times. This chain connects TRBV10-3 to TRBJ2-5, with 7 bases aligning to TRBD1. Per germline, CDR1 ENHRY and CDR2 SYGVKD. J lost 2 bases, V lost 4 bases, and 16 bases had no gene match. The CDR3 consists of 18 residues. The CDR3 DNA is TGTGCCATCAGTGGCCAACTGTACGGGACAGAGAGTCAAGAGACCCAGTACTTC. Its protein product is CAISGQLYGTESQETQYF.

This clonotype was observed at least ten times. The J gene is TRBJ2-2, the V gene TRBV10-3, with D uncertain. This CDR3 is 12 amino acids long. V was pared by 5 bases and J by 3 bases, with 4 bases between. The germline CDR1 and CDR2 sequences are ENHRY and SYGVKD. CDR3 in DNA: TGTGCCATCAGTCTCTACACCGGGGAGCTGTTTTTT. It yields the protein CAISLYTGELFF.

This clonotype has a count of ten or more. V is TRBV21-1 and J is TRBJ2-7; the table's D call, TRBD2, has no DNA check behind it. TRBV21-1 is shown as a pseudogene. The CDR3 extends over 12 amino acids. This CDR3 is CASSNEGEEQYV. DNA of the CDR3: TGTGCCAGCAGCAATGAGGGTGAGGAGCAGTACGTC.

V usage is TRBV4-1 and J usage is TRBJ2-3; 9 nucleotides align to TRBD2. The germline CDR1 and CDR2 sequences are MGHRA and YSYEKL. Losses at the gene ends were 4 bases for V and 7 bases for J; bases not matched to a gene: 9. The length of the CDR3 is 15 residues. The CDR3 sequence: CASSRTGTSTHTQYF. In DNA form, the CDR3 reads TGCGCCAGCAGCCGCACCGGGACTAGCACTCATACGCAGTATTTT.

This clonotype appeared a few times. The chain is built from TRBV20-1 and TRBJ2-7; weak D call: TRBD2 (6 bases). The germline V gene encodes CDR1 DFQATT and CDR2 SNEGSKA (reference sequence). This CDR3 contains 14 residues. The V end was cut by 3 bases, the J end by 4 bases, with 16 bases between. CDR3 protein: CSASPSGRPYEQYF. DNA of the CDR3: TGCAGTGCTAGCCCCAGCGGGCGACCGTACGAGCAGTACTTC.

This sequence joins TRBV11-2 and TRBJ1-1; D gene ambiguous. The germline gives CDR1 SGHAT, CDR2 FQNNGV. V lost 5 bases and J lost 6, with 7 bases in between. The CDR3 is 11 amino acids. CDR3 nucleotide sequence: TGTGCCAGCAGCACGGGTCCTGAAGCTTTCTTT. Translated: CASSTGPEAFF. The complete variable domain, with remaining parts taken from reference TRBV11-2 and TRBJ1-1, reads EAGVAQSPRYKIIEKRQSVAFWCNPISGHATLYWYQQILGQGPKLLIQFQNNGVVDDSQLPKDRFSAERLKGVDSTLKIQPAKLEDSAVYLCASSTGPEAFFGQGTRLTVV.

The V gene is TRBV10-2, the J gene TRBJ2-3; 7 bases match TRBD2. The V gene end was trimmed by 1 base and the J gene end by 3 bases; junction bases not matched to a gene: 1. The germline CDR1 and CDR2 sequences are WSHSY and SAAADI. The CDR3 has 14 amino acids. CDR3 bases: TGCGCCAGCAGTGAGTGGGAGGGAACAGATACGCAGTATTTT. Its translation is CASSEWEGTDTQYF.

This clonotype appeared many times. The rearrangement links TRBV20-1 to TRBJ1-1; unclear D gene. Germline CDR1 and CDR2: DFQATT and SNEGSKA (reference sequence). There are 11 residues in the CDR3. Trimming stripped 2 bases from V and 5 bases from J, with 6 bases between. The chain's CDR3 is CSARLATEAFF. Here the CDR3 DNA reads TGCAGTGCTAGATTGGCTACTGAAGCTTTCTTT.